The 21 T cell receptor beta chains listed next were all sequenced from one sample in a study of blood T cells in healthy people across ages. Sample-barcoded 5' priming and a J-beta primer mix drove a second PCR of roughly 6 to 12 cycles. TCRdb recomputed calls from the 5' RACE reads with MiXCR, one row per CDR3 protein. Seen here are approximately 700,000 distinct CDR3 sequences, 32% observed once, and the top ten hold approximately 15%. Sequenced input: blood. All receptors come from a woman of 80 years or more in good health.

V and J are TRBV3-1 and TRBJ2-1, with D perhaps being TRBD1 or TRBD2 (5 bases each). This CDR3 region has 12 residues. The V and J ends lost 4 bases and 6 bases respectively, with 7 bases between them. CDR1 is LGHDT, CDR2 YNNKEL, per germline (reference sequence). CDR3 protein: CASSPGPNEQFF. DNA of the CDR3: TGTGCCAGCAGCCCGGGACCCAATGAGCAGTTCTTC.

This clonotype has ten or more counts. The chain links TRBV20-1 to TRBJ2-7; the D gene could be TRBD1 or TRBD2 (5 bases each). There are 16 residues in the CDR3. Trimming cost V 3 bases and J 5 bases, with 23 bases left between them. The germline CDR1 and CDR2 sequences are DFQATT and SNEGSKA (reference sequence). CDR3 sequence: CSASDPSGTLPNEQYF. The CDR3 nucleotides are TGCAGTGCTAGTGACCCTTCGGGGACGCTACCAAACGAGCAGTACTTC.

This chain links TRBV6-1 with TRBJ1-5; no clear D. Trimming cost V 2 bases and J 0 bases, with 11 bases left between them. The germline V gene encodes CDR1 MNHNS and CDR2 SASEGT. This CDR3 contains 16 residues. The CDR3 reads CASSENAQISNQPQHF. The CDR3 nucleotides are TGTGCCAGCAGTGAAAATGCGCAGATTAGCAATCAGCCCCAGCATTTT.

This clonotype was observed many times. The chain has TRBV27 and TRBJ2-7, with D perhaps matching TRBD2 (5 bases). CDR1 is MNHEY, CDR2 SMNVEV, per germline (reference sequence). The CDR3 consists of 16 residues. The V end lost 0 bases, the J end lost 2 bases, and 14 bases lay between the germline ends. CDR3 residues: CASSLSEVRIPYEQYF. In DNA, the CDR3 is TGTGCCAGCAGTTTATCGGAGGTACGGATCCCCTACGAGCAGTACTTC.

Worth noting for this clonotype: Possible read error: a much larger clone is one base away. CDR3 bases: TGTGCCAGCAGTTCTTCTAGCGGGGGGTCCACAGATACGGAGTATTTT. This encodes CASSSSSGGSTDTEYF. The gene calls are TRBV6-5 and TRBJ2-3; 11 bases map to TRBD2. The CDR3 is 16 amino acids. From germline, CDR1 is MNHEY and CDR2 SVGAGI.

The rearrangement uses TRBV7-3 and TRBJ2-7; the D gene is possibly TRBD2 (5 bases). This CDR3 has 13 amino acids. Germline CDR1 is SGHTA and CDR2 is FQGTGA. V lost 0 bases and J lost 6, with 9 bases in between. The chain's CDR3 is CASSLTLASEQYF. The CDR3 region has the DNA TGTGCCAGCAGCTTAACCCTAGCCAGCGAGCAGTACTTC.

V usage is TRBV6-1 and J usage is TRBJ2-3, with D possibly being TRBD2 (5 bases). Trimming stripped 8 bases from V and 6 bases from J, with 24 bases between. CDR1 and CDR2 from the germline V gene are MNHNS and SASEGT. CDR3 length equals 16 residues. Written as DNA, the CDR3 is TGTGCCAGCGGCCCGGTGGTGGGAGTCCCACTGGATACGCAGTATTTT. Protein: CASGPVVGVPLDTQYF.

This clonotype appeared many times. The chain combines TRBV6-1 with TRBJ1-5; D is ambiguous. Trimming took 1 base from V and 3 from J, leaving 10 bases between them. Germline-derived CDR1 and CDR2 are MNHNS and SASEGT. The CDR3 runs 15 residues. Here the CDR3 reads CASSEVGGYNQPQHF. In DNA, the CDR3 is TGTGCCAGCAGTGAAGTAGGCGGTTACAATCAGCCCCAGCATTTT.

On this clonotype itself: Being one base from a much bigger clone, this may be a read error. Because the CDR3's place on the DNA is in doubt, the DNA is left out and the CDR3 is given as listed by TCRdb. The gene calls are TRBV5-4 and TRBJ2-6. The CDR3 region is 15 residues in length, termini included. In germline, CDR1 is SGHNT, CDR2 YYREEE (reference sequence). CDR3 loop: CASSLWGSGANVRTF.

V usage is TRBV6-6 and J usage is TRBJ2-1; TRBD1 matches 11 bases. CDR1 MNHNY and CDR2 SVGAGI come from the germline V gene (reference sequence). V shed 3 bases and J 8 bases; nucleotides not matched to a gene: 3. The CDR3 is made up of 14 amino acids. CDR3 bases: TGTGCCAGCAGTTATGGACAGGGGGCCGATGAGCAGTTCTTC. The encoded protein is CASSYGQGADEQFF.

This clonotype showed up many times. The chain joins TRBV7-9 to TRBJ2-1; D possibly corresponds to TRBD2 (6 bases). Germline lookup yields CDR1 SEHNR and CDR2 FQNEAQ (reference sequence). Deletions cut 3 bases from V and 8 bases from J, with 14 bases between. This CDR3 region has 14 residues. The CDR3 is CASSLEGNQDEQFF. The DNA for the CDR3 is TGTGCCAGCAGCTTGGAGGGGAATCAAGATGAGCAGTTCTTC.

The sample holds many counts of this clonotype. The rearrangement joins TRBV5-1 to TRBJ1-2; 7 positions agree with TRBD1. The germline V gene encodes CDR1 SGHRS and CDR2 YFSETQ. V shed 1 base and J 1 base; nucleotides not matched to a gene: 13. CDR3 size: 18 residues. CDR3 DNA sequence: TGCGCCAGCAGCTTGACCGGGACAGCCTCGGGAGGTAACTATGGCTACACCTTC. Amino acid sequence: CASSLTGTASGGNYGYTF.

This clonotype was seen ten or more times. This chain connects TRBV7-9 to TRBJ1-4, with D unresolved. There are 14 residues in the CDR3. The germline gives CDR1 SEHNR, CDR2 FQNEAQ (reference sequence). V lost 5 bases to trimming and J lost 0 bases, with 7 bases between them. The CDR3 sequence: CASSRLATNEKLFF. As DNA, the CDR3 is TGTGCCAGCAGCCGGCTGGCAACTAATGAAAAACTGTTTTTT.

This clonotype was detected only a few times. This may come from a read error, since a much larger clone is one base off. This chain connects TRBV25-1 to TRBJ2-7; 7 bases match TRBD1. CDR3 size: 14 residues. Losses at the gene ends were 6 bases for V and 5 bases for J; bases not matched to a gene: 10. The germline CDR1 and CDR2 sequences are MGHDK and SYGVNS. The CDR3 is CASRARQGSHEQYF. CDR3 in DNA: TGTGCCAGCAGGGCTAGACAGGGATCCCACGAGCAGTACTTC.

In this sample, this clonotype turned up many times. The V and J genes are TRBV4-1 and TRBJ2-5; D is uncertain. This CDR3 is built from 14 residues. Trimming removed 0 bases from V and 3 bases from J, with 8 bases in between. Germline values: CDR1 MGHRA, CDR2 YSYEKL. The CDR3: CASSQDPQEETQYF. The DNA for the CDR3 is TGCGCCAGCAGCCAAGACCCCCAGGAAGAGACCCAGTACTTC.

Only a few counts were recorded for this clonotype. This sequence may be a read error, since a much larger clone differs from it by one base. The chain uses TRBV20-1 and TRBJ2-3, with D possibly matching TRBD1 (5 bases). The V and J ends lost 3 bases and 1 base respectively, with 14 bases between them. Germline CDR1 and CDR2: DFQATT and SNEGSKA (reference sequence). The CDR3 length is 15 residues. The DNA for the CDR3 is TGCAGTGCTAGTGTGGCCAGGGCAGGCACAGATACGCAGTATTTT. Amino acid sequence: CSASVARAGTDTQYF.

This clonotype was recorded many times. The chain employs TRBV5-1 and TRBJ2-7; D possibly corresponds to TRBD1 (5 bases). Germline CDR1 and CDR2: SGHRS and YFSETQ. V lost 3 bases, J lost 7 bases, and 8 bases lay in between. The CDR3 has 11 amino acids. As DNA, the CDR3 is TGCGCCAGCAGCTCTAACAGGGAGCAGTACTTC. This encodes CASSSNREQYF.

This clonotype was seen at least ten times. J is TRBJ2-5 and V is TRBV14, with D unresolved. The length of the CDR3 is 12 residues. Trimming cost V 3 bases and J 2 bases, with 4 bases left between them. The V gene's germline CDR1 is SGHDN and CDR2 FVKESK. The CDR3 region has the DNA TGTGCCAGCAGCCACACTCAAGAGACCCAGTACTTC. This codes for CASSHTQETQYF.

This clonotype occurred many times. The chain couples TRBV20-1 to TRBJ1-1; D unclear. This CDR3 is 12 amino acids long. Trimming took off 2 bases at V and 2 bases at J, with 6 bases between the two ends. CDR1 and CDR2 from the germline V gene are DFQATT and SNEGSKA (reference sequence). The chain's CDR3 is CSARSPNTEAFF. CDR3 bases: TGCAGTGCTAGATCACCTAACACTGAAGCTTTCTTT.

This clonotype came up a few times. This may be a read error, as it is one base from a much larger clone. V is TRBV5-1 and J is TRBJ2-5, with 11 bases matching TRBD2. The V gene's germline CDR1 is SGHRS and CDR2 YFSETQ. The V segment lost 4 bases and the J segment 11 bases; nucleotides outside the gene matches: 13. The CDR3 contains 15 residues. For the CDR3, the DNA is TGCGCCAGCAGCGTTGAGGGACTAGCGGCGAATGAGCAGTACTTC. As protein: CASSVEGLAANEQYF.

Worth noting for this clonotype: A read error may explain this, as a much larger clone is one base away. The chain links TRBV7-2 to TRBJ2-1; tentative D call: TRBD1 (5 bases). The CDR3 contains 16 residues. Germline V gene lookup returns CDR1 SGHTA and CDR2 FQGNSA. V lost 1 base and J 5 bases, leaving 15 bases between the germline ends. For the CDR3, the DNA is TGTGCCAGCAGCTTAGAGGGGCAGGTACAGAACAATGAGCAGTTCTTC. Its protein product is CASSLEGQVQNNEQFF.